These T cell receptor beta chains were read from a single sample in a study of T-cell memory formation after mild COVID-19. From the 5' RACE reads, TCRdb called clonotypes with MiXCR, one entry per CDR3 protein. The sample carries about 340,000 distinct CDR3 sequences, roughly 21% recorded once. The specimen was PBMCs or a T cell subset sorted from them (not recorded which). All receptors come from an adult woman who had mild COVID-19 (a few samples of this study predate the infection). Cell type and time point are not known. Each CDR3 is given with its conserved first and last residue. The D gene is left open where the match is weak. Clone size is shown for a subset of rows, as once, few, many or a class of expanded clone.

v_call	j_call	d_call	clone_size	cdr3_aa	cdr3_nt
TRBV18	TRBJ2-7	-	-	CASSPSQHYEQYF	TGTGCCAGCTCACCGTCACAGCACTACGAGCAGTACTTC
TRBV5-1	TRBJ2-6	-	few	CASSLGSSSGANVLTF	TGCGCCAGCAGCTTGGGCAGTAGCTCTGGGGCCAACGTCCTGACTTTC
TRBV6-6	TRBJ1-2	-	-	CASSPTRSLGGYTF	TGTGCCAGCAGCCCGACCCGATCCCTGGGGGGCTACACCTTC
TRBV7-8	TRBJ2-5	TRBD1	few	CASSLARGPLETQYF	TGTGCCAGCAGCTTAGCCAGGGGGCCTTTGGAGACCCAGTACTTC
TRBV30	TRBJ1-5	TRBD1	-	CAWSDTGVGQPQHF	TGTGCCTGGAGCGATACAGGGGTTGGTCAGCCCCAGCATTTT
TRBV24-1	TRBJ2-2	TRBD1	-	CATRGTGGNTGELFF	TGTGCCACCAGGGGGACAGGGGGGAACACCGGGGAGCTGTTTTTT
TRBV12-3/TRBV12-4	TRBJ1-5	TRBD1	few	CASSSGQGKNQPQHF	TGTGCCAGCAGTTCCGGACAGGGGAAGAATCAGCCCCAGCATTTT
TRBV11-1	TRBJ2-5	-	few	CASSPGIRDGTQYF	TGTGCCAGCAGCCCCGGTATTCGCGATGGGACCCAGTACTTC
TRBV29-1	TRBJ2-1	-	few	CSTWLVPHEQFF	TGCAGCACTTGGCTGGTGCCCCACGAGCAGTTCTTC
TRBV5-1	TRBJ2-2	TRBD1	few	CASSKGQDTGELFF	TGCGCCAGCAGCAAGGGACAGGATACCGGGGAGCTGTTTTTT
TRBV5-1	TRBJ1-2	-	-	CASSLDDLRGYTF	TGCGCCAGCAGCTTGGATGACCTCAGGGGCTACACCTTC